These 8 T cell receptor beta chains were sequenced from one sample in a study of T cell responses to AZD1222 COVID-19 vaccine. The table came from immunoSEQ multiplex PCR; TCRdb's copy has only in-frame clones and leaves some out. The sample lists more than 95,000 clones, around 92% occurring once. Specimen: peripheral blood, collected on day 0 of AZD1222 vaccination. The receptors stem from an adult in good health.

This chain uses TRBV7-8 with TRBJ2-7; 8 nucleotides match TRBD2. V lost 5 bases to trimming and J lost 0 bases; unmatched junction nucleotides: 6. Germline values: CDR1 SGHVS, CDR2 FQNEAQ. CDR3 length: 15 amino acids. The chain's CDR3 is CASSRTGLDSYEQYF. In DNA, the CDR3 is TGTGCCAGCAGCCGAACGGGACTAGACTCCTACGAGCAGTACTTC.

The V gene is TRBV6-1, the J gene TRBJ1-1, with D unclear. This CDR3 comprises 14 residues. The germline CDR1 and CDR2 sequences are MNHNS and SASEGT. Trimming took 2 bases from V and 2 from J, leaving 9 bases between them. CDR3 sequence reads: CASSERWDNTEAFF. The CDR3, as DNA: TGTGCCAGCAGTGAAAGGTGGGATAACACTGAAGCTTTCTTT.

The chain uses TRBV5-6 and TRBJ2-7; a possible D gene is TRBD1 (6 bases). From germline, CDR1 is SGHDT and CDR2 YYEEEE. This CDR3 is built from 13 residues. Trimming pared 4 bases from V and 4 bases from J, leaving 12 bases between. The CDR3 DNA sequence: TGTGCCAGCAGCACCCCGGACAGTTACGAGCAGTACTTC. Translating it yields CASSTPDSYEQYF.

The chain employs TRBV24-1 and TRBJ2-1, with D possibly being TRBD1 (6 bases). This CDR3 has 13 amino acids. Trimming stripped 12 bases from V and 0 bases from J, with 11 bases between. Per the germline V gene, CDR1 is KGHDR and CDR2 is SFDVKD. CDR3 DNA: TGTGCCGGGGGCGTAAGCTCCTACAATGAGCAGTTCTTC. It specifies CAGGVSSYNEQFF.

This chain joins TRBV7-2 and TRBJ1-3; no firm D call. The length of the CDR3 is 12 residues. V was pared by 2 bases and J by 2 bases, with 1 base between. CDR1 SGHTA and CDR2 FQGNSA come from the germline V gene. CDR3 residues: CASSLPGNTIYF. For the CDR3, the DNA is TGTGCCAGCAGCTTACCTGGAAACACCATATATTTT.

V and J are TRBV30 and TRBJ1-1; unclear D gene. The CDR3 contains 13 residues. The V gene lost 1 base and the J gene lost 4 bases, with 10 bases spanning the gap. Germline V gene data show CDR1 as GTSNPN and CDR2 as SVGIG (reference sequence). The CDR3 loop reads CAWSGLMGTEAFF. In nucleotides, the CDR3 is TGTGCCTGGAGTGGGCTGATGGGCACTGAAGCTTTCTTT.

This clone is classed as medium-sized (0.01 to 0.1%). The rearrangement links TRBV19 to TRBJ1-2, with D possibly matching TRBD1 (6 bases). V was pared by 7 bases and J by 7 bases, with 28 bases between. Germline CDR1 is LNHDA and CDR2 is SQIVND (reference sequence). The CDR3 extends over 17 amino acids. The CDR3 loop reads CASMGRHITGRGVGYTF. CDR3 sequence (DNA): TGTGCCAGTATGGGACGTCACATCACAGGGCGCGGCGTTGGCTACACCTTC.

V gene TRBV6-1 combines with J gene TRBJ2-2; no clear D. Germline-derived CDR1 and CDR2 are MNHNS and SASEGT. The CDR3 totals 15 residues. V dropped 2 bases and J dropped 6 bases, with 13 bases sitting between them. CDR3 bases: TGTGCCAGCAGTGAATATAGGATTTCTTCCGGGGAGCTGTTTTTT. Its protein is CASSEYRISSGELFF.